This T cell receptor (beta chain) derives from a study of blood T cell repertoires in COVID-19. In the study overall: Italy, Spain and the United States were the sources of the convalescent and acute COVID-19 samples.

Between the trimmed V and J ends, which lost 0 bases and 4 bases, there was a span of 6 bases. This CDR3 is 13 amino acids long. CDR1 SGHAT and CDR2 FQNNGV come from the germline V gene. Sequenced by immunoSEQ multiplex PCR; TCRdb stores in-frame clones only, minus some. The sample records over 200,000 clones, 80% to 90% being singletons. Source material: peripheral blood. The genes are TRBV11-2 and TRBJ1-1, with D hard to call. The TCR sequence derives from a man aged 18 to 30 with active or convalescent COVID-19. CDR3 sequence (DNA): TGTGCCAGCAGCTTAGATCTAGGCACTGAAGCTTTCTTT. Translation: CASSLDLGTEAFF.